Listed here are 9 T cell receptor beta chains from one sample, sequenced in a study of regulatory T cells in long-lasting Graves disease. Building of the TCR beta libraries involved iRepertoire HTBI primers and Arm-PCR of CDR3 regions. Via MiXCR, TCRdb re-called the multiplex PCR reads, giving one row per CDR3 protein. The repertoire holds about half a million distinct CDR3 sequences, 9.5% to 15% seen once, with 8% to 10% in the top ten. Time point noted: newly diagnosed GD, antithyroid drugs for less than 3 months. With RNA extracted from PBMCs as input, the TCR library was made. This sample also appeared in a second study, on T cells in Graves' hyperthyroidism and ophthalmopathy.

Sequenced here: peripheral blood mononuclear cells (PBMCs), sampled at new diagnosis, from a patient treated with antithyroid drugs. These receptors came from a woman aged 25 to 39 with Graves disease.

Concerning this clonotype: With a much larger clone just one base away, this may be a read error. This chain connects TRBV11-2 to TRBJ2-1; TRBD1 might be the D (6 bases). The CDR3 is 12 amino acids. Germline V gene lookup returns CDR1 SGHAT and CDR2 FQNNGV. The CDR3 sequence: CASSSQGHEHFF. The CDR3 region has the DNA TGTGCCAGCAGCTCACAGGGCCATGAGCACTTCTTC.

This clonotype was recorded many times. The chain carries TRBV12-3 or TRBV12-4 and TRBJ2-3, with a weak D call TRBD2 (6 bases). Deletions cut 1 base from V and 7 bases from J, with 9 bases between. CDR3 size: 13 residues. The CDR3 region is CASSLEEGNTQYF. As DNA, the CDR3 is TGTGCCAGCAGTTTAGAGGAGGGCAATACGCAGTATTTT.

This clonotype was observed many times. The chain joins TRBV6-1 to TRBJ1-4, with D tentatively TRBD1 (5 bases). Trimming shortened V by 0 bases and J by 11 bases, and 16 bases separated the two germline ends. The V gene's germline CDR1 is MNHNS and CDR2 SASEGT. The CDR3 has 15 amino acids. CDR3 coding DNA: TGTGCCAGCAGTGAAGCTGAAAGGGGAAGGAAGAAACTGTTTTTT. Its translation: CASSEAERGRKKLFF.

There are a few counts of this clonotype. The chain links TRBV28 to TRBJ1-1; D gene uncertain. There are 15 residues in the CDR3. Trimming took off 1 base at V and 0 bases at J, with 9 bases between the two ends. Germline-derived CDR1 and CDR2 are MDHEN and SYDVKM. The CDR3 DNA follows: TGTGCCAGCAGTTTATATCTAGGAATGAACACTGAAGCTTTCTTT. Amino acids: CASSLYLGMNTEAFF.

Worth noting for this clonotype: A much larger clone sits a single nucleotide away, making a read error possible. In DNA, the CDR3 is TGTGCCAGCAGCTTAGATTCCTCTTACCTTTGGGGTGAGCAGTCCTTC. This sequence encodes CASSLDSSYLWGEQSF. The gene calls are TRBV11-3 and TRBJ2-1; D is unclear. The CDR3 spans 16 residues. The germline V gene encodes CDR1 SGHNT and CDR2 YENEEA.

This clonotype was recorded at least ten times. V is TRBV7-2 and J is TRBJ2-3, with D unclear. Germline V gene sequence: CDR1 SGHTA, CDR2 FQGNSA. The V and J ends lost 2 bases and 2 bases respectively, with 8 bases between them. The CDR3 consists of 14 residues. The CDR3 spells CASSLRLTTDTQYF. CDR3 coding DNA: TGTGCCAGCAGCTTACGCCTGACCACAGATACGCAGTATTTT. The entire variable domain, with the rest obtained from reference TRBV7-2 and TRBJ2-3, is as follows: GAGVSQSPSNKVTEKGKDVELRCDPISGHTALYWYRQSLGQGLEFLIYFQGNSAPDKSGLPSDRFSAERTGGSVSTLTIQRTQQEDSAVYLCASSLRLTTDTQYFGPGTRLTVL.

This clonotype appeared a few times. This chain connects TRBV5-4 to TRBJ2-7, with D unresolved. Germline-derived CDR1 and CDR2 are SGHNT and YYREEE (reference sequence). CDR3 length: 14 amino acids. Trimming shortened V by 0 bases and J by 2 bases, and 9 bases separated the two germline ends. The CDR3 spells CASSLAYGTYEQYF. The CDR3 DNA is TGTGCCAGCAGCTTGGCATATGGGACCTACGAGCAGTACTTC. The full variable domain, rest sourced from reference TRBV5-4 and TRBJ2-7, is ETGVTQSPTHLIKTRGQQVTLRCSSQSGHNTVSWYQQALGQGPQFIFQYYREEENGRGNFPPRFSGLQFPNYSSELNVNALELDDSALYLCASSLAYGTYEQYFGPGTRLTVT.

At least ten counts were recorded for this clonotype. J is TRBJ2-7 and V is TRBV7-9; D is possibly TRBD1 or TRBD2 (5 bases each). V lost 3 bases and J lost 13, with 19 bases in between. The CDR3 is made up of 13 amino acids. CDR1 and CDR2 (germline): SEHNR, FQNEAQ (reference sequence). CDR3 bases: TGTGCCAGCAGCTTGGAAACCGGGACCGAGTCATACTTC. It is translated as CASSLETGTESYF.

This clonotype has at least ten counts. The genes are TRBV30 and TRBJ1-6; TRBD1 matches 7 bases. Germline V lookup: CDR1 GTSNPN, CDR2 SVGIG (reference sequence). The CDR3 covers 15 residues. V was clipped by 3 bases and J by 5 bases; unmatched bases: 7. CDR3 coding DNA: TGTGCCTGGAGGACGCAGGGGGTTGATAATTCACCCCTCCACTTT. Residues: CAWRTQGVDNSPLHF. The entire variable domain, with the rest obtained from reference TRBV30 and TRBJ1-6, is as follows: SQTIHQWPATLVQPVGSPLSLECTVEGTSNPNLYWYRQAAGRGLQLLFYSVGIGQISSEVPQNLSASRPQDRQFILSSKKLLLSDSGFYLCAWRTQGVDNSPLHFGNGTRLTVT.